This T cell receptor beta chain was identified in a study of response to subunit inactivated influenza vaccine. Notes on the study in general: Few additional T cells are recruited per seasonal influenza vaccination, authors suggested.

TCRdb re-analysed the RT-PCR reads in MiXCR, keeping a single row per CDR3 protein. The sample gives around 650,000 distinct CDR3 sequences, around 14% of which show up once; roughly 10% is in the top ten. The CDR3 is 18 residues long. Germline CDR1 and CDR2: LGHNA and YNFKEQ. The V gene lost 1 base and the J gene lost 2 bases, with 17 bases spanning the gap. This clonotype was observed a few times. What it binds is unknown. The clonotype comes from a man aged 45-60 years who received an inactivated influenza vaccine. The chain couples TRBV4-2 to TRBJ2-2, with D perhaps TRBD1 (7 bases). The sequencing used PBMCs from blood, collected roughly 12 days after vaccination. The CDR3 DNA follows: TGTGCCAGCAGCCAAGTGGTGCGGCAGGGGGGAAACACCGGGGAGCTGTTTTTT. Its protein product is CASSQVVRQGGNTGELFF.